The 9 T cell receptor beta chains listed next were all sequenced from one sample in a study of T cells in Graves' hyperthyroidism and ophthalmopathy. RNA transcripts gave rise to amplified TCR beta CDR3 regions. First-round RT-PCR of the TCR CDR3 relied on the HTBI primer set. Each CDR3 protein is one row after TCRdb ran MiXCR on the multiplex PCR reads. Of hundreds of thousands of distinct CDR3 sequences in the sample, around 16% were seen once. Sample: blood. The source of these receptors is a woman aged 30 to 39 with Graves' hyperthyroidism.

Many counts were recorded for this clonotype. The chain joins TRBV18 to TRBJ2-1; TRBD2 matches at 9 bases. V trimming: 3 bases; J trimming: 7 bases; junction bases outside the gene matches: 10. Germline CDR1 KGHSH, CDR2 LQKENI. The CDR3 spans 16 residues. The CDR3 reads CASSPPRGLAMNEQFF. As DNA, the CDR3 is TGTGCCAGCTCACCTCCCCGGGGACTAGCAATGAATGAGCAGTTCTTC. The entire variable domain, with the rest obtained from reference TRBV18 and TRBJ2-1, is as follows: NAGVMQNPRHLVRRRGQEARLRCSPMKGHSHVYWYRQLPEEGLKFMVYLQKENIIDESGMPKERFSAEFPKEGPSILRIQQVVRGDSAAYFCASSPPRGLAMNEQFFGPGTRLTVL.

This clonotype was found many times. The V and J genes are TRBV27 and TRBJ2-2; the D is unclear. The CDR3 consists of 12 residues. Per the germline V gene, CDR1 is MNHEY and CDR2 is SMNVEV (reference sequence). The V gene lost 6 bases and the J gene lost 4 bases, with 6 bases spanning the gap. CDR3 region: CASSLVTGELFF. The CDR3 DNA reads TGTGCCAGCAGCTTAGTCACCGGGGAGCTGTTTTTT.

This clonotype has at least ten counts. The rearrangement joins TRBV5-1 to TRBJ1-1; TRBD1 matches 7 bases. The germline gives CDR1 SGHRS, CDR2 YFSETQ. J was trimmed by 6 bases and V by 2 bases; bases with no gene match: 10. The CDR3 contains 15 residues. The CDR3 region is CASSLGKTGVAEAFF. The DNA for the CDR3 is TGCGCCAGCAGCTTAGGGAAAACAGGGGTGGCTGAAGCTTTCTTT.

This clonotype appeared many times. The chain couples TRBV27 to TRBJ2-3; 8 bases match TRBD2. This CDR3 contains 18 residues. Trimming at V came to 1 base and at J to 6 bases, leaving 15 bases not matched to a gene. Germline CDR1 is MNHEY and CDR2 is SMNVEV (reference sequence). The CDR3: CASSLLFSGRRPWDTQYF. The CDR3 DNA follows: TGTGCCAGCAGTTTATTATTCAGCGGGAGAAGACCATGGGATACGCAGTATTTT.

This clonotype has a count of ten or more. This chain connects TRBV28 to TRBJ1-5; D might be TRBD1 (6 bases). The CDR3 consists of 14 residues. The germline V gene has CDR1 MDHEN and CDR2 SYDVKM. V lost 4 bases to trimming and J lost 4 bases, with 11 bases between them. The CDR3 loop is CASSWRQANQPQHF. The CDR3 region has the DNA TGTGCCAGCAGTTGGAGACAGGCGAATCAGCCCCAGCATTTT.

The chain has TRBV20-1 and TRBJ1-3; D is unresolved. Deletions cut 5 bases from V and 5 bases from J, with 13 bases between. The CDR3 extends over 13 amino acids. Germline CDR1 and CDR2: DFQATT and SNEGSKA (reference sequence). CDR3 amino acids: CSAPWPVRNTIYF. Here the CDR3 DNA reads TGCAGTGCTCCCTGGCCAGTAAGAAACACCATATATTTT.

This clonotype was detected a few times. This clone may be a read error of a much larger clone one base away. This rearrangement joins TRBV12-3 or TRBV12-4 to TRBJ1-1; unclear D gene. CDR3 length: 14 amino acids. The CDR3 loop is CASSPVTLNTEASF. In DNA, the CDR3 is TGTGCCAGCAGTCCGGTGACACTGAACACTGAAGCTTCCTTT.

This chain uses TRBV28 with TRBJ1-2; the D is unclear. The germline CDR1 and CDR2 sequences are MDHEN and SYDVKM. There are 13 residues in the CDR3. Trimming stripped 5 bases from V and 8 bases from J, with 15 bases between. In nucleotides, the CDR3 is TGTGCCAGCAGTCCGCCGGGCTGGGGAGGCTACACCTTC. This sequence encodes CASSPPGWGGYTF.

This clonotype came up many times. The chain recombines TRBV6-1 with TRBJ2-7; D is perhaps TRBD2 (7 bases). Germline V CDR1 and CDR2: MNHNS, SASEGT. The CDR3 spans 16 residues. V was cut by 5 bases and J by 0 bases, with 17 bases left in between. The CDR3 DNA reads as TGTGCCAGCAGTCCCCACCGGGGGGCGAGCTCCTACGAGCAGTACTTC. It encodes CASSPHRGASSYEQYF.